These T cell receptor beta chains were read from a single sample in a study of CD8 T cells in Susac syndrome. TCRdb independently ran MiXCR on the immunoSEQ multiplex PCR reads; one entry per CDR3 protein. This table has 65,000 to 80,000 distinct CDR3 sequences, around 90% appearing once. Sequencing was done on a sample of CD8+ T cells from PBMCs. Source of these receptors: a human donor with multiple sclerosis. Both conserved end residues are trimmed from each CDR3. Fields, in order: D gene, V gene, J gene, CDR3 protein. The D gene is left open where the match is weak.

.	TRBV7-8	TRBJ1-2	ASSLDQGIVYGYT
.	TRBV6-5	TRBJ1-6	ASSDINNSPLH
.	TRBV28	TRBJ1-1	ASSFRGPLDTEAF
.	TRBV29-1	TRBJ1-1	SVEGGRDTEAF
.	TRBV4-3	TRBJ1-4	ASSQDVGKGSNEKLF
TRBD2	TRBV5-4	TRBJ2-7	ASSESGGPQSEQY
.	TRBV20-1	TRBJ1-6	STPGGSYNSPLH
.	TRBV9	TRBJ2-1	ASSVEENEQF
TRBD1	TRBV27	TRBJ2-7	ASSGTVSYEQY
TRBD1	TRBV19	TRBJ2-7	ASGTGYPYEQY
.	TRBV12-3/TRBV12-4	TRBJ1-4	ASSFFEGEKLF
.	TRBV27	TRBJ1-1	ASSPWGTNTEAF
.	TRBV6-5	TRBJ2-2	ASSYSYSVRVVNHGELF
.	TRBV6-5	TRBJ1-4	ASSYSSQGSNEKLF
TRBD1	TRBV4-1	TRBJ1-2	ASSRSLDRGGGYT
.	TRBV24-1	TRBJ2-1	ATSEMSEQF
TRBD1	TRBV6-2/TRBV6-3	TRBJ2-7	ASSYSGGTGTYEQY
.	TRBV12-3/TRBV12-4	TRBJ2-7	ASSSGSGEQY